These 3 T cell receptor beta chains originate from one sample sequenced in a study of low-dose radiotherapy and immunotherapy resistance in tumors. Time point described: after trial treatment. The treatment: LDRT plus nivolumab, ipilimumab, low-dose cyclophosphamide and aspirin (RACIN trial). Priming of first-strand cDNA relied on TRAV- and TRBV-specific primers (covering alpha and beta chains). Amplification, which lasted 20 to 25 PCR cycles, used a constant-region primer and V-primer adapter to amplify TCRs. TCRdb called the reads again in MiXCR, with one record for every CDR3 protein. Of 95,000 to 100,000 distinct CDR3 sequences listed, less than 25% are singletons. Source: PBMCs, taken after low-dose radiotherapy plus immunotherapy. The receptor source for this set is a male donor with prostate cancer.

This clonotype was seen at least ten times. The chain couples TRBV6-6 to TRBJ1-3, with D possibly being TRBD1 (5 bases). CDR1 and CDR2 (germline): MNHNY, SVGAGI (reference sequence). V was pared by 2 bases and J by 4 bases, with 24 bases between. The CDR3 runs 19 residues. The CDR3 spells CASSYQRDRSDTAGNTIYF. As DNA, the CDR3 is TGTGCCAGCAGTTACCAGAGGGACCGCTCCGATACGGCAGGAAACACCATATATTTT.

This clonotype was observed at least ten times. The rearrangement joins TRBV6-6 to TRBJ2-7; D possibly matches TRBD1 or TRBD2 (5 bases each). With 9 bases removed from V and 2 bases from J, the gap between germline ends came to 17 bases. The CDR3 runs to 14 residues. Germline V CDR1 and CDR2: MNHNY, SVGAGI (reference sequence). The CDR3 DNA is TGTGCCAGTCAGGACGGGGCGTTCGCCTACGAGCAGTACTTC. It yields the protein CASQDGAFAYEQYF.

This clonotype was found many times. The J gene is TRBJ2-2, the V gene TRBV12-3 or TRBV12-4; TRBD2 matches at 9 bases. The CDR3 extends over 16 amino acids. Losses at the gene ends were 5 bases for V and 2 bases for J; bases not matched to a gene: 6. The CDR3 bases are TGTGCCAGCAGTCAGCGGGGGGCCGTAAACACCGGGGAGCTGTTTTTT. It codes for CASSQRGAVNTGELFF.